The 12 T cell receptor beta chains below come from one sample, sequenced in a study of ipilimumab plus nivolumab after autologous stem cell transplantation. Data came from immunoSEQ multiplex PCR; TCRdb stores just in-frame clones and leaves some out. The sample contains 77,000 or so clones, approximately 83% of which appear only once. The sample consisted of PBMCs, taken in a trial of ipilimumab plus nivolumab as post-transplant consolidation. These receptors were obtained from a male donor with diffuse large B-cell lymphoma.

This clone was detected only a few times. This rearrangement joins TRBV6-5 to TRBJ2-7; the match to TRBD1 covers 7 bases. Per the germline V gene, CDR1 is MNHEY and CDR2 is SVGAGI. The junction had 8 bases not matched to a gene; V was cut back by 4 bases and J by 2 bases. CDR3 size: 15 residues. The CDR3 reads CASSSTYRGTYEQYF. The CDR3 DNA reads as TGTGCCAGCAGTTCGACCTACAGGGGAACCTACGAGCAGTACTTC.

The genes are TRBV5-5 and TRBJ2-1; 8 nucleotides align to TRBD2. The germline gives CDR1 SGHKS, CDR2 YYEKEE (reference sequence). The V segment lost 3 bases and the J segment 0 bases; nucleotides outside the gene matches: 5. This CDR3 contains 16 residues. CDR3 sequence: CASSSLAGSSYNEQFF. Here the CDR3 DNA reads TGTGCCAGCAGCTCTTTAGCGGGGAGCTCCTACAATGAGCAGTTCTTC.

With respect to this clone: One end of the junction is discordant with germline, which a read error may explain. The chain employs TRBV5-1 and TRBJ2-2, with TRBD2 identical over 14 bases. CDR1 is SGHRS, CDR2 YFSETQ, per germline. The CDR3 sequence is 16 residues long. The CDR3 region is CTSSRGLAGGTGELFF. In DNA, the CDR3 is TGCACCAGCAGCCGCGGACTAGCGGGGGGAACGGGGGAGCTGTTTTTT.

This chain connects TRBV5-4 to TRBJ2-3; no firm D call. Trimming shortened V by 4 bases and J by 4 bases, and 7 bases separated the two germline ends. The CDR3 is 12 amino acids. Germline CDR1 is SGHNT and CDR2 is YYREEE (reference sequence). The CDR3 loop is CASSADPDTQYF. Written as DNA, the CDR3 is TGTGCCAGCAGCGCGGACCCAGATACGCAGTATTTT.

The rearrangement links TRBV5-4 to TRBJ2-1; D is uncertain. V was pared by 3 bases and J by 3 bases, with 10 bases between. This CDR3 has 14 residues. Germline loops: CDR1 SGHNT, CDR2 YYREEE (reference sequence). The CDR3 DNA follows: TGTGCCAGCAGCTCCCCGGATGGCTACAATGAGCAGTTCTTC. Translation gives CASSSPDGYNEQFF.

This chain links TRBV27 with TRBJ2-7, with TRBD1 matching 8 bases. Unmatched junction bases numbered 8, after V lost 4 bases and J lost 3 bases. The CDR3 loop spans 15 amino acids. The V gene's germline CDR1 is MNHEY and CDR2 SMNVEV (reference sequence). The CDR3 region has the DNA TGTGCCAGCAGTTCAGCCGGACAGGGACACTACGAGCAGTACTTC. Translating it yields CASSSAGQGHYEQYF.

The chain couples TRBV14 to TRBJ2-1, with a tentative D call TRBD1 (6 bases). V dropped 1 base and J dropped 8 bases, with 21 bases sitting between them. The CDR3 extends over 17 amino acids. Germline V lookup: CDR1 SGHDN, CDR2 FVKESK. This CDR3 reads CASSQGVGAGYFDEQFF. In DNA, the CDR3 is TGTGCCAGCAGCCAAGGGGTGGGGGCAGGGTATTTCGATGAGCAGTTCTTC. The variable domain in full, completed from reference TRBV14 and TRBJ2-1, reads EAGVTQFPSHSVIEKGQTVTLRCDPISGHDNLYWYRRVMGKEIKFLLHFVKESKQDESGMPNNRFLAERTGGTYSTLKVQPAELEDSGVYFCASSQGVGAGYFDEQFFGPGTRLTVL.

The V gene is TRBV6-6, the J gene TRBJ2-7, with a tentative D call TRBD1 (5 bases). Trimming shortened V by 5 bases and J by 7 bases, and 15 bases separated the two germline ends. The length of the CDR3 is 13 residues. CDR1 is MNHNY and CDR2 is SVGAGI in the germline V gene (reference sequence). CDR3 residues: CASSIGASWEQYF. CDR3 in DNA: TGTGCCAGCAGTATAGGGGCCAGCTGGGAGCAGTACTTC.

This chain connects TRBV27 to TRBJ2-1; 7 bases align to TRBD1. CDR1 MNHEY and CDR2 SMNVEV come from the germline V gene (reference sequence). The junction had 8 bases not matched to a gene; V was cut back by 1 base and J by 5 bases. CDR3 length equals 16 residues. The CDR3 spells CASSLYGGQKNNEQFF. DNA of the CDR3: TGTGCCAGCAGTTTATATGGGGGACAGAAAAACAATGAGCAGTTCTTC.

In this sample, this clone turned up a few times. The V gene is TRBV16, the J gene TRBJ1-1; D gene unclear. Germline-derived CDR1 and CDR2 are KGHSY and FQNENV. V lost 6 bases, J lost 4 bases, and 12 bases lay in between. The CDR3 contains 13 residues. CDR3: CASRPTLSTEAFF. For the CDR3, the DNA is TGTGCCAGCAGACCCACATTGAGCACTGAAGCTTTCTTT.

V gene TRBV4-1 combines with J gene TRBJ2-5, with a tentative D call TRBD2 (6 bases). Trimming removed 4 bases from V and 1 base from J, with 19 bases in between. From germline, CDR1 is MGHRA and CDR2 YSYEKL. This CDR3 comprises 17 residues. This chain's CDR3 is CASSRGTAGLRQETQYF. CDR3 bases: TGCGCCAGCAGCCGAGGGACCGCGGGACTGCGCCAAGAGACCCAGTACTTC.

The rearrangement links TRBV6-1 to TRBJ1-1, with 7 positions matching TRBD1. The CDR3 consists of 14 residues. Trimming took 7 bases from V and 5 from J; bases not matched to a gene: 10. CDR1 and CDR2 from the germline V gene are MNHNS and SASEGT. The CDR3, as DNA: TGTGCCAGCAATTTCGACAGGGAAGGTACTGAAGCTTTCTTT. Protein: CASNFDREGTEAFF.